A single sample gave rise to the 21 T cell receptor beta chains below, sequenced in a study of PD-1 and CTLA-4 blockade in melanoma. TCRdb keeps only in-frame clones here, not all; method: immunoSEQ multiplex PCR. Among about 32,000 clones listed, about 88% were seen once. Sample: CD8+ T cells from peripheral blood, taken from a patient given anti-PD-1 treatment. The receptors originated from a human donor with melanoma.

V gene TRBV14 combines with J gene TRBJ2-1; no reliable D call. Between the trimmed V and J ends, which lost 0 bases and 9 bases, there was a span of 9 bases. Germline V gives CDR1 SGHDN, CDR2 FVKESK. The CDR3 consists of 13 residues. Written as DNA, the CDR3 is TGTGCCAGCAGCCAAGAACGTTATCCTGAGCAGTTCTTC. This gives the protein CASSQERYPEQFF.

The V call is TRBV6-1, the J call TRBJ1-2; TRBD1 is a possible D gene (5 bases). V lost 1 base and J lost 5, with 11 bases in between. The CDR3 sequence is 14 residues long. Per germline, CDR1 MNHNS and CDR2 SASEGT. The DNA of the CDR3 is TGTGCCAGCAGTGAAGTAGATGGGGCGTATGGCTACACCTTC. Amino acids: CASSEVDGAYGYTF.

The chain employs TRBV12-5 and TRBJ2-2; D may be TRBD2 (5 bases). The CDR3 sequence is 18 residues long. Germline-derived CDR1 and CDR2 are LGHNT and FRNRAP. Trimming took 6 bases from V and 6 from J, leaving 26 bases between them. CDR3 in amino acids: CASGRADWGKGRAGELFF. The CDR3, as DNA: TGTGCTAGTGGCCGCGCGGACTGGGGTAAAGGTCGGGCCGGGGAGCTGTTTTTT.

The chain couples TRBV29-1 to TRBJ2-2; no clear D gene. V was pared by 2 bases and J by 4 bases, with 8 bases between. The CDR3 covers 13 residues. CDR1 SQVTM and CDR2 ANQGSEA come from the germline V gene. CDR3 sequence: CSVETKPTGELFF. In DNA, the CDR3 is TGCAGCGTTGAAACCAAACCCACCGGGGAGCTGTTTTTT.

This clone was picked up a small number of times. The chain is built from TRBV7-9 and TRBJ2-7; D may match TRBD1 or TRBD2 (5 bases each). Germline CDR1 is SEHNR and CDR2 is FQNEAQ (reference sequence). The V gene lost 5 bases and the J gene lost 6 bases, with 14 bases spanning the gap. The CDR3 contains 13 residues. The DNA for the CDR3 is TGTGCCAGCAGCCCGCTGGGGGAAGGCGAGCAGTACTTC. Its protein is CASSPLGEGEQYF.

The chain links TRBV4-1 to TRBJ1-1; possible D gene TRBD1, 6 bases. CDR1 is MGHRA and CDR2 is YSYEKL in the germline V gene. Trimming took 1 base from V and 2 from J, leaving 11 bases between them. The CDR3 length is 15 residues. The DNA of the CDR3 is TGCGCCAGCAGCCAAGGTGGGGGCCCCAACACTGAAGCTTTCTTT. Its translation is CASSQGGGPNTEAFF.

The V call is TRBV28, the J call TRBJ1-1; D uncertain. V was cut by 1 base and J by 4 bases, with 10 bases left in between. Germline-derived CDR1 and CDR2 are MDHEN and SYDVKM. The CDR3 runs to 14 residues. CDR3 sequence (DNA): TGTGCCAGCAGTTTATCAGGTGAGGTCACTGAAGCTTTCTTT. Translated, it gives CASSLSGEVTEAFF. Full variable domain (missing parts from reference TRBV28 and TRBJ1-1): DVKVTQSSRYLVKRTGEKVFLECVQDMDHENMFWYRQDPGLGLRLIYFSYDVKMKEKGDIPEGYSVSREKKERFSLILESASTNQTSMYLCASSLSGEVTEAFFGQGTRLTVV.

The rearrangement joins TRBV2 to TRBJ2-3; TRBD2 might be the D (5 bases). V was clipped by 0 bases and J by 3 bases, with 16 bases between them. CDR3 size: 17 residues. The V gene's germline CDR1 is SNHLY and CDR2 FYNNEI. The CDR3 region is CASSEAPSGMGTDTQYF. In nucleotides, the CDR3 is TGTGCCAGCAGTGAAGCCCCCTCGGGGATGGGGACAGATACGCAGTATTTT.

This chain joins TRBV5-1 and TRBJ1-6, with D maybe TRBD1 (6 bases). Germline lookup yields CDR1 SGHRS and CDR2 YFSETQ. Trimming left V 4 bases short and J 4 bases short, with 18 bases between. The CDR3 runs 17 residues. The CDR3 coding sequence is TGCGCCAGCAGCCCTACAGACAGGCTCGGGTATAATTCACCCCTCCACTTT. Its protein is CASSPTDRLGYNSPLHF.

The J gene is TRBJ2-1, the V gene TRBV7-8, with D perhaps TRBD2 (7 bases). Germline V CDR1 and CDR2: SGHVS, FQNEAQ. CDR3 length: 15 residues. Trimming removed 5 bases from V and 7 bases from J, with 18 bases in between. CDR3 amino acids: CASSPRGALGNEQFF. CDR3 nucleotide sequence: TGTGCCAGCAGCCCTCGGGGGGCCTTGGGAAATGAGCAGTTCTTC. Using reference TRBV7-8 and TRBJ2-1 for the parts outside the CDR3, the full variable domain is GAGVSQSPRYKVAKRGQDVALRCDPISGHVSLFWYQQALGQGPEFLTYFQNEAQLDKSGLPSDRFFAERPEGSVSTLKIQRTQQEDSAVYLCASSPRGALGNEQFFGPGTRLTVL.

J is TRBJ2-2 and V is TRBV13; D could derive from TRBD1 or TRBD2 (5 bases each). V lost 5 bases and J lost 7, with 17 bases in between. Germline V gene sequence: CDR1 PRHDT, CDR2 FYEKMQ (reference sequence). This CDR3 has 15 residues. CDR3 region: CASSPTGGLDGELFF. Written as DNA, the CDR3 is TGTGCCAGCAGCCCTACTGGGGGATTAGACGGGGAGCTGTTTTTT. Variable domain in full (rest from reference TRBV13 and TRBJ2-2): AAGVIQSPRHLIKEKRETATLKCYPIPRHDTVYWYQQGPGQDPQFLISFYEKMQSDKGSIPDRFSAQQFSDYHSELNMSSLELGDSALYFCASSPTGGLDGELFFGEGSRLTVL.

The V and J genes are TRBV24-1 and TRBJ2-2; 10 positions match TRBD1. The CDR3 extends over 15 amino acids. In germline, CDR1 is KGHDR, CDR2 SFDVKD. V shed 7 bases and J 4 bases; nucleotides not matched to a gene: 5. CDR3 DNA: TGTGCCACCAGGGCCGGGACAGGGGTCACCGGGGAGCTGTTTTTT. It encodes CATRAGTGVTGELFF.

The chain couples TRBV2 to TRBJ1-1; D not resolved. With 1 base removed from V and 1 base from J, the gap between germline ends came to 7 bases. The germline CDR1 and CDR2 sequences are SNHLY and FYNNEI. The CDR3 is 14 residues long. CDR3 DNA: TGTGCCAGCAGTGAAGACAGAGCGAACACTGAAGCTTTCTTT. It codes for CASSEDRANTEAFF.

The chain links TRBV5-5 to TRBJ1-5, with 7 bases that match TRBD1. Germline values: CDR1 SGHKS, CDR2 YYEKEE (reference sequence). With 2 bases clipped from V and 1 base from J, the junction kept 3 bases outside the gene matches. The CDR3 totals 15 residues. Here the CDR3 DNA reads TGTGCCAGCAGCTTATTGGACAGGAGCAATCAGCCCCAGCATTTT. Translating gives CASSLLDRSNQPQHF. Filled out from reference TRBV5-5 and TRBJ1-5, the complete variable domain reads DAGVTQSPTHLIKTRGQQVTLRCSPISGHKSVSWYQQVLGQGPQFIFQYYEKEERGRGNFPDRFSARQFPNYSSELNVNALLLGDSALYLCASSLLDRSNQPQHFGDGTRLSIL.

The CDR3 DNA sequence: TGTGCCAGCAGCTACCCCTCCGGGGTAAACACAGATACGCAGTATTTT. As protein: CASSYPSGVNTDTQYF. The gene calls are TRBV5-6 and TRBJ2-3, with D possibly matching TRBD2 (5 bases). Between the trimmed V and J ends, which lost 3 bases and 2 bases, there was a span of 16 bases. The germline gives CDR1 SGHDT, CDR2 YYEEEE. This CDR3 region has 16 residues.

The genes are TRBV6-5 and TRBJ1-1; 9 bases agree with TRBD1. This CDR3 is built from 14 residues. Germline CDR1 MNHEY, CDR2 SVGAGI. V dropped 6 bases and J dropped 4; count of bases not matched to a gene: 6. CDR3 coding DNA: TGTGCCAGCAGCCCACAGGGGGCATTCACTGAAGCTTTCTTT. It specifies CASSPQGAFTEAFF.

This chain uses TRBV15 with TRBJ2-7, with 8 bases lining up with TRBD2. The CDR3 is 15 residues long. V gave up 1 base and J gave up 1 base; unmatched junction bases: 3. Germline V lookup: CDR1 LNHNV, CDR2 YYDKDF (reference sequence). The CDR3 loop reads CATSRGIAGSYEQYF. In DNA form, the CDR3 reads TGTGCCACCAGCAGAGGAATAGCGGGGTCCTACGAGCAGTACTTC.

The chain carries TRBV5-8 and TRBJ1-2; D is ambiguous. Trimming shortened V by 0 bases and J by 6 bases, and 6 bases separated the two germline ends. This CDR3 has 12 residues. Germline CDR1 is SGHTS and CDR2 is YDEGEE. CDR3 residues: CASSLGVNGYTF. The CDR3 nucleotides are TGTGCCAGCAGCTTGGGAGTTAATGGCTACACCTTC.

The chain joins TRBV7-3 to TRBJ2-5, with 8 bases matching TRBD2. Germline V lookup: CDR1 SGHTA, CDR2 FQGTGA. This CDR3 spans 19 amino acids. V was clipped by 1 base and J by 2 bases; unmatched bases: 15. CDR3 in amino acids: CASSLIGSGGPLYQETQYF. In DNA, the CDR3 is TGTGCCAGCAGCTTAATTGGGAGCGGGGGACCGCTCTATCAAGAGACCCAGTACTTC. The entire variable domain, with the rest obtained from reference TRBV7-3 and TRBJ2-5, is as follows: GAGVSQTPSNKVTEKGKYVELRCDPISGHTALYWYRQSLGQGPEFLIYFQGTGAADDSGLPNDRFFAVRPEGSVSTLKIQRTERGDSAVYLCASSLIGSGGPLYQETQYFGPGTRLLVL.

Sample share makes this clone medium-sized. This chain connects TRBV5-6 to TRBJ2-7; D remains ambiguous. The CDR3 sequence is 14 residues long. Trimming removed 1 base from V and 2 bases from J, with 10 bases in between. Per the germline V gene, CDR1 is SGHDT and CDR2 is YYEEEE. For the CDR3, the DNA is TGTGCCAGCAGCTTGTGGACCAGCCCCTACGAGCAGTACTTC. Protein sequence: CASSLWTSPYEQYF. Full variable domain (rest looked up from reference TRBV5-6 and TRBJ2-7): DAGVTQSPTHLIKTRGQQVTLRCSPKSGHDTVSWYQQALGQGPQFIFQYYEEEERQRGNFPDRFSGHQFPNYSSELNVNALLLGDSALYLCASSLWTSPYEQYFGPGTRLTVT.

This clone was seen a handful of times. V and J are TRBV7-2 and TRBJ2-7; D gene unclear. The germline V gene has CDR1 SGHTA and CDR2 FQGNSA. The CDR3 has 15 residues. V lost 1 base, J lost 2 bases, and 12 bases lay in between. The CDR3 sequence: CASSLEPARPYEQYF. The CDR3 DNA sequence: TGTGCCAGCAGCTTAGAACCCGCTCGCCCCTACGAGCAGTACTTC.